Each of the 28 T cell receptor beta chains below was sequenced from the same sample in a study of OX40 agonist ivuxolimab in advanced cancers. Here immunoSEQ multiplex PCR was the method, and the copy in TCRdb shows in-frame clones only, minus some. This sample has about 93,000 clones, with roughly 92% found just once. The sequencing here drew on CD4+ or CD8+ T cells sorted from blood, taken in a trial of the OX40 agonist ivuxolimab. Every receptor here comes from an adult with an advanced solid tumor such as melanoma, head and neck, liver or kidney cancer.

This sequence joins TRBV6-1 and TRBJ1-5, with 8 nucleotides matching TRBD1. Germline V gene sequence: CDR1 MNHNS, CDR2 SASEGT. J lost 3 bases, V lost 7 bases, and 8 bases had no gene match. CDR3 length equals 15 residues. CDR3 sequence reads: CASNQGADNNQPQHF. The CDR3 bases are TGTGCCAGCAACCAGGGGGCCGATAACAATCAGCCCCAGCATTTT.

V and J are TRBV5-1 and TRBJ1-1; TRBD1 matches 8 bases. This CDR3 spans 16 amino acids. Germline trimming cut 4 bases from V and 3 bases from J; bases unmatched to any gene: 11. Germline V CDR1 and CDR2: SGHRS, YFSETQ. CDR3 sequence (DNA): TGCGCCAGCAGCATGGGGACAGGTGATTGGGACACTGAAGCTTTCTTT. It is translated as CASSMGTGDWDTEAFF.

CDR3 sequence: CASSPALNTEAFF. The CDR3 bases are TGTGCCAGCAGTCCCGCTCTGAACACTGAAGCTTTCTTT. V and J are TRBV27 and TRBJ1-1; unclear D gene. The germline gives CDR1 MNHEY, CDR2 SMNVEV (reference sequence). V lost 5 bases and J 0 bases, leaving 7 bases between the germline ends. The CDR3 consists of 13 residues.

V gene TRBV10-3 combines with J gene TRBJ1-3; D uncertain. Trimming shortened V by 2 bases and J by 0 bases, and 20 bases separated the two germline ends. Germline V gives CDR1 ENHRY, CDR2 SYGVKD. The CDR3 is 19 amino acids. CDR3 sequence: CAISEPRAYHGDSGNTIYF. CDR3 DNA: TGTGCCATCAGTGAGCCTCGGGCCTACCACGGAGACTCTGGAAACACCATATATTTT.

J is TRBJ2-1 and V is TRBV13, with D perhaps given as TRBD1 or TRBD2 (5 bases each). The V end lost 5 bases, the J end lost 5 bases, and 13 bases lay between the germline ends. Per germline, CDR1 PRHDT and CDR2 FYEKMQ (reference sequence). The CDR3 spans 14 residues. The CDR3 DNA sequence: TGTGCCAGCAGCCCCTGGGGGTCGAACAATGAGCAGTTCTTC. This codes for CASSPWGSNNEQFF.

The V call is TRBV6-1, the J call TRBJ1-5, with a weak D call TRBD1 (5 bases). The CDR3 consists of 15 residues. Deletions cut 2 bases from V and 5 bases from J, with 13 bases between. Germline V gives CDR1 MNHNS, CDR2 SASEGT. CDR3 coding DNA: TGTGCCAGCAGTGAATACAGGCCCGGGGATCAGCCCCAGCATTTT. Amino acid sequence: CASSEYRPGDQPQHF.

This clone was seen just once. This chain joins TRBV4-1 and TRBJ2-2; 8 nucleotides agree with TRBD2. This CDR3 comprises 18 residues. V was clipped by 1 base and J by 8 bases; unmatched bases: 15. Germline V gene data show CDR1 as MGHRA and CDR2 as YSYEKL. The CDR3 DNA reads TGCGCCAGCAGCCAAGGCACGGGAGCGGGAGTTGTAACGGGGGAGCTGTTTTTT. This encodes CASSQGTGAGVVTGELFF.

This sequence joins TRBV27 and TRBJ2-7; 7 bases line up with TRBD2. The CDR3 extends over 13 amino acids. V dropped 5 bases and J dropped 2; count of bases not matched to a gene: 3. Germline CDR1 reads MNHEY; CDR2 reads SMNVEV (reference sequence). This chain's CDR3 is CASSMAGAYEQYF. The CDR3 DNA reads TGTGCCAGCAGTATGGCGGGAGCCTACGAGCAGTACTTC.

CDR3 amino acids: CASSQEVALHSGSYEQYF. As DNA, the CDR3 is TGCGCCAGCAGCCAAGAGGTGGCTCTTCATAGCGGGAGTTACGAGCAGTACTTC. This chain connects TRBV4-1 to TRBJ2-7; 9 bases are a match to TRBD2. Germline V gene data show CDR1 as MGHRA and CDR2 as YSYEKL. The junction had 13 bases not matched to a gene; V was cut back by 0 bases and J by 4 bases. The CDR3 length is 18 residues.

This sequence joins TRBV5-1 and TRBJ2-2; maybe TRBD1 (6 bases). Germline V CDR1 and CDR2: SGHRS, YFSETQ. The ends were cut back, 2 bases at V and 0 bases at J, with 14 bases in the middle. This CDR3 contains 17 residues. The CDR3 nucleotides read TGCGCCAGCAGCTTCCCCCGGACAGAACCGAACACCGGGGAGCTGTTTTTT. Protein sequence: CASSFPRTEPNTGELFF.

The CDR3 DNA reads as TGCGCCAGCAGCGGACCGGGACTCATCACAGATACGCAGTATTTT. Encoded protein: CASSGPGLITDTQYF. The chain links TRBV4-1 to TRBJ2-3, with D maybe TRBD2 (6 bases). This CDR3 has 15 residues. Looked up from germline, CDR1 is MGHRA and CDR2 is YSYEKL. Deletions cut 5 bases from V and 2 bases from J, with 14 bases between.

The chain has TRBV7-3 and TRBJ1-2; 10 bases align to TRBD1. With V trimmed by 5 bases and J by 6 bases, 6 bases remained unmatched. The CDR3 length is 14 residues. From germline, CDR1 is SGHTA and CDR2 FQGTGA. The CDR3 DNA sequence: TGTGCCAGCAGCCTGACAGGGGGCGTCGATGGCTACACCTTC. Amino acid sequence: CASSLTGGVDGYTF.

The chain employs TRBV13 and TRBJ1-2; no firm D call. This CDR3 contains 14 residues. V was cut by 2 bases and J by 5 bases, with 12 bases left in between. Germline CDR1 is PRHDT and CDR2 is FYEKMQ (reference sequence). The CDR3 DNA follows: TGTGCCAGCAGCTTAAAAGAAACTAGATATGGCTACACCTTC. Translated: CASSLKETRYGYTF.

The chain carries TRBV19 and TRBJ1-5; TRBD1 matches 7 bases. Germline loops: CDR1 LNHDA, CDR2 SQIVND (reference sequence). This CDR3 comprises 15 residues. J lost 4 bases, V lost 1 base, and 4 bases had no gene match. The CDR3 coding sequence is TGTGCCAGTAGTATAGGGCAGGGGGGAAATCAGCCCCAGCATTTT. It specifies CASSIGQGGNQPQHF.

Note on this clone: The junction departs from germline at one end; a sequencing error may be responsible. V is TRBV14 and J is TRBJ2-1, with TRBD2 matching over 7 bases. Germline lookup yields CDR1 SGHDN and CDR2 FVKESK. The CDR3 has 13 residues. CDR3 sequence reads: CASSQVGLVGKLF. In DNA form, the CDR3 reads TGTGCCAGCAGCCAAGTCGGACTAGTCGGGAAGCTCTTC. Full variable domain (missing parts from reference TRBV14 and TRBJ2-1): EAGVTQFPSHSVIEKGQTVTLRCDPISGHDNLYWYRRVMGKEIKFLLHFVKESKQDESGMPNNRFLAERTGGTYSTLKVQPAELEDSGVYFCASSQVGLVGKLFGPGTRLTVL.

This chain joins TRBV15 and TRBJ2-1; D possibly matches TRBD1 or TRBD2 (6 bases each). Trimming left V 0 bases short and J 5 bases short, with 14 bases between. CDR3 length: 16 residues. Germline CDR1 LNHNV, CDR2 YYDKDF (reference sequence). The CDR3 DNA is TGTGCCACCAGCAGAGATCGGGGGCTAAGGGACAATGAGCAGTTCTTC. Residues: CATSRDRGLRDNEQFF.

Here the CDR3 reads CARSLARGGTHSSYNEQFF. CDR3 nucleotide sequence: TGTGCCAGAAGCTTAGCGCGGGGAGGCACCCACTCCTCCTACAATGAGCAGTTCTTC. The chain joins TRBV7-5 to TRBJ2-1; TRBD2 was called by the table and not checked on the DNA. TRBV7-5 is a documented pseudogene. This CDR3 is 19 amino acids long.

The genes are TRBV4-1 and TRBJ1-6, with D possibly matching TRBD1 (5 bases). Germline CDR1 reads MGHRA; CDR2 reads YSYEKL. This CDR3 is built from 16 residues. Between the trimmed V and J ends, which lost 6 bases and 0 bases, there was a span of 12 bases. In nucleotides, the CDR3 is TGCGCCAGCAGTCAGGGAATCAGCTCCTATAATTCACCCCTCCACTTT. Translating it yields CASSQGISSYNSPLHF.

This chain links TRBV7-9 with TRBJ2-7, with TRBD1 matching over 9 bases. Trimming cost V 3 bases and J 4 bases; bases outside gene matches: 4. This CDR3 is built from 14 residues. Germline loops: CDR1 SEHNR, CDR2 FQNEAQ (reference sequence). The CDR3 loop is CASSFRDRVYEQYF. The CDR3 nucleotides read TGTGCCAGCAGCTTCCGGGACAGGGTATACGAGCAGTACTTC. Variable domain in full (rest from reference TRBV7-9 and TRBJ2-7): DTGVSQNPRHKITKRGQNVTFRCDPISEHNRLYWYRQTLGQGPEFLTYFQNEAQLEKSRLLSDRFSAERPKGSFSTLEIQRTEQGDSAMYLCASSFRDRVYEQYFGPGTRLTVT.

J is TRBJ2-7 and V is TRBV6-6; 12 bases are a match to TRBD1. CDR1 is MNHNY, CDR2 SVGAGI, per germline (reference sequence). The V and J ends lost 0 bases and 5 bases, in that order; junction bases with no gene match: 2. This CDR3 has 15 amino acids. CDR3 nucleotides: TGTGCCAGCAGTTACTCGGGACAGGGGGCCGACGAGCAGTACTTC. Translating gives CASSYSGQGADEQYF.

The chain joins TRBV30 to TRBJ2-6; D is ambiguous. V dropped 5 bases and J dropped 0 bases, with 5 bases sitting between them. The germline CDR1 and CDR2 sequences are GTSNPN and SVGIG (reference sequence). The CDR3 spans 13 residues. The CDR3 bases are TGTGCCTGGTCCGACTCTGGGGCCAACGTCCTGACTTTC. This gives the protein CAWSDSGANVLTF.

In this sample, this clone turned up once. The chain links TRBV4-3 to TRBJ2-7; D is perhaps TRBD1 (6 bases). The length of the CDR3 is 14 residues. Deletions cut 1 base from V and 5 bases from J, with 12 bases between. Germline assignment: CDR1 LGHNA and CDR2 YSLEER. The CDR3 DNA follows: TGCGCCAGCAGCCAAGTTAGGGGGTTTCACGAGCAGTACTTC. As protein: CASSQVRGFHEQYF.

This clone was detected only once. J is TRBJ2-7 and V is TRBV10-3, with D uncertain. Trimming shortened V by 0 bases and J by 7 bases, and 4 bases separated the two germline ends. Germline assignment: CDR1 ENHRY and CDR2 SYGVKD. The CDR3 is 11 amino acids. CDR3 region: CAISESEEQYF. The CDR3 DNA reads as TGTGCCATCAGTGAGTCAGAAGAGCAGTACTTC.

The rearrangement uses TRBV6-1 and TRBJ2-7; TRBD2 is a possible D gene (6 bases). Looked up from germline, CDR1 is MNHNS and CDR2 is SASEGT. The length of the CDR3 is 14 residues. Trimming took off 1 base at V and 2 bases at J, with 9 bases between the two ends. The chain's CDR3 is CASSEVRLAYEQYF. The CDR3 DNA is TGTGCCAGCAGTGAAGTCCGACTAGCCTACGAGCAGTACTTC.

This chain uses TRBV11-2 with TRBJ2-7; TRBD1 is a possible D gene (6 bases). Trimming shortened V by 5 bases and J by 1 base, and 9 bases separated the two germline ends. The V gene's germline CDR1 is SGHAT and CDR2 FQNNGV. The length of the CDR3 is 13 residues. Here the CDR3 DNA reads TGTGCCAGCAGCCCCGACAGGTCCTACGAGCAGTACTTC. Translation: CASSPDRSYEQYF.

The chain uses TRBV30 and TRBJ2-7; D may be TRBD1 (5 bases). Trimming took 1 base from V and 6 from J, leaving 10 bases between them. Germline V gene data show CDR1 as GTSNPN and CDR2 as SVGIG (reference sequence). The CDR3 has 12 residues. DNA of the CDR3: TGTGCCTGGAGTGGGGGCATATCCGAGCAGTACTTC. Its translation is CAWSGGISEQYF. Supplemented by reference TRBV30 and TRBJ2-7, the full variable domain reads SQTIHQWPATLVQPVGSPLSLECTVEGTSNPNLYWYRQAAGRGLQLLFYSVGIGQISSEVPQNLSASRPQDRQFILSSKKLLLSDSGFYLCAWSGGISEQYFGPGTRLTVT.

The chain joins TRBV29-1 to TRBJ2-1; unclear D gene. Germline loops: CDR1 SQVTM, CDR2 ANQGSEA. The CDR3 extends over 12 amino acids. The V gene lost 3 bases and the J gene lost 5 bases, with 8 bases spanning the gap. Here the CDR3 reads CSVERRDNEQFF. Here the CDR3 DNA reads TGCAGCGTTGAGAGGCGCGACAATGAGCAGTTCTTC.

The gene calls are TRBV7-8 and TRBJ2-3; the match to TRBD2 covers 13 bases. This CDR3 comprises 16 residues. Germline V CDR1 and CDR2: SGHVS, FQNEAQ. V trimming: 2 bases; J trimming: 3 bases; junction bases outside the gene matches: 2. The CDR3 reads CASSLLLAGGTDTQYF. DNA for the CDR3: TGTGCCAGCAGCTTATTACTAGCGGGAGGGACAGATACGCAGTATTTT.